This T cell receptor beta chain was sequenced for a study of shared clonotypes between healthy human individuals. Only in-frame clones appear in the TCRdb table, and some are missing; sequencing was by immunoSEQ multiplex PCR. The sample yields fewer than 1.6 million clones, around 98.5% seen once. V lost 5 bases, J lost 6 bases, and 21 bases lay in between. Germline-derived CDR1 and CDR2 are SGHAT and FQNNGV. This CDR3 is built from 16 residues. The sample was naive CD4+ T cells sorted from blood. Subset reported: CD45RA+ positively selected. The source of this sequence is a man in his thirties or forties in good health. J is TRBJ2-3 and V is TRBV11-2; D gene unclear. The chain's CDR3 is CASSPDAPTVPDTQYF. The CDR3 bases are TGTGCCAGCAGCCCCGACGCCCCCACTGTTCCGGATACGCAGTATTTT.